Presented here are 32 T cell receptor beta chains from one specimen sequenced in a study of T cell repertoires in cytomegalovirus infection. Each CDR3 protein gets one entry after TCRdb re-called the reads with MiXCR. The sample lists fewer than 1,000,000 distinct CDR3 sequences; approximately 31% were seen once. Their target antigens are unknown. The sequences come from cultured CD8+ T cells from PBMCs, collected from culture after CMV antigen stimulation. All receptors come from a human donor in good health (CMV status not recorded). Some clones in this sample may be carry-over from other donors' samples.

This clonotype has a handful of counts. CDR3 DNA: TGTGCCTCCCATAAGGGATCTAGCACAGATACGCAGTATTTT. It specifies CASHKGSSTDTQYF. This chain joins TRBV2 and TRBJ2-3; D call uncertain. V lost 11 bases, J lost 0 bases, and 15 bases lay in between. The CDR3 is 14 residues long. Germline-derived CDR1 and CDR2 are SNHLY and FYNNEI.

This clonotype was picked up many times. The chain links TRBV7-8 to TRBJ2-2, with TRBD2 matching 10 bases. Germline CDR1 and CDR2: SGHVS and FQNEAQ. The CDR3 covers 17 residues. The V segment lost 1 base and the J segment 3 bases; nucleotides outside the gene matches: 5. The CDR3 DNA reads TGTGCCAGCAGCTTAGGAGAACTAGCGGGGTACACCGGGGAGCTGTTTTTT. Its protein product is CASSLGELAGYTGELFF.

The chain uses TRBV6-5 and TRBJ2-7; possibly TRBD1 for D (6 bases). The CDR3 is 15 amino acids. Germline CDR1 MNHEY, CDR2 SVGAGI. V gave up 6 bases and J gave up 2 bases, with 17 bases separating them. The CDR3 spells CASRPYRELPYEQYV. In DNA form, the CDR3 reads TGTGCCAGCAGACCTTACAGGGAATTGCCCTACGAGCAGTACGTC.

The chain employs TRBV2 and TRBJ1-1; the match to TRBD1 covers 7 bases. Germline V gene lookup returns CDR1 SNHLY and CDR2 FYNNEI. The CDR3 loop spans 13 amino acids. The trim removed 6 bases at V and 3 bases at J, leaving 4 bases unmatched. DNA for the CDR3: TGTGCCAGCAGCGGACAGGACTACACTGAAGCTTTCTTT. This encodes CASSGQDYTEAFF.

This clonotype has a single count. V and J are TRBV5-1 and TRBJ2-4, with 15 bases matching TRBD2. Looked up from germline, CDR1 is SGHRS and CDR2 is YFSETQ. V was pared by 4 bases and J by 0 bases, with 8 bases of the junction left unmatched. This CDR3 is 19 amino acids long. The CDR3 DNA reads TGCGCCAGCAGCGAGGGACTAGCGGGGGGCGACCTAGCCAAAAACATTCAGTACTTC. Translating gives CASSEGLAGGDLAKNIQYF.

CDR3 amino acids: CASSLTSGGPEETQYF. The CDR3, as DNA: TGTGCCAGCAGCCTCACTAGCGGGGGGCCGGAAGAGACCCAGTACTTC. V is TRBV11-2 and J is TRBJ2-5; TRBD2 agrees at 12 bases. Germline CDR1 and CDR2: SGHAT and FQNNGV. The CDR3 contains 16 residues. The J segment lost 3 bases and the V segment lost 5 bases, leaving 7 bases of the junction unmatched.

This clonotype was counted at least ten times. V and J are TRBV7-8 and TRBJ2-3; D is perhaps TRBD1 (5 bases). This CDR3 region has 15 residues. The V end lost 7 bases, the J end lost 0 bases, and 14 bases lay between the germline ends. Per the germline V gene, CDR1 is SGHVS and CDR2 is FQNEAQ. The CDR3 coding sequence is TGTGCCAGCAACTCCCATCCAGGGAGCACAGATACGCAGTATTTT. Amino acid sequence: CASNSHPGSTDTQYF. The whole variable domain, filled in from reference TRBV7-8 and TRBJ2-3, reads GAGVSQSPRYKVAKRGQDVALRCDPISGHVSLFWYQQALGQGPEFLTYFQNEAQLDKSGLPSDRFFAERPEGSVSTLKIQRTQQEDSAVYLCASNSHPGSTDTQYFGPGTRLTVL.

The gene calls are TRBV20-1 and TRBJ1-5; 8 nucleotides align to TRBD1. This CDR3 comprises 18 residues. Germline V gene lookup returns CDR1 DFQATT and CDR2 SNEGSKA (reference sequence). V lost 1 base to trimming and J lost 2 bases; unmatched junction nucleotides: 13. CDR3 in DNA: TGCAGTGCTAGAGCCCTGTTCGACAGGGGTCCGGGCAATCAGCCCCAGCATTTT. Its protein product is CSARALFDRGPGNQPQHF.

The chain couples TRBV3-1 to TRBJ1-2; D is undetermined. There are 12 residues in the CDR3. CDR1 is LGHDT, CDR2 YNNKEL, per germline (reference sequence). V lost 4 bases and J 7 bases, leaving 10 bases between the germline ends. The CDR3 nucleotides read TGTGCCAGCAGCCGCCACGAGGGTGGCTACACCTTC. As protein: CASSRHEGGYTF. Combining the CDR3 with reference TRBV3-1 and TRBJ1-2 gives the whole variable domain DTAVSQTPKYLVTQMGNDKSIKCEQNLGHDTMYWYKQDSKKFLKIMFSYNNKELIINETVPNRFSPKSPDKAHLNLHINSLELGDSAVYFCASSRHEGGYTFGSGTRLTVV.

This clonotype was counted between two and nine times. V is TRBV6-5 and J is TRBJ1-2; D gene ambiguous. The CDR3 is 13 residues long. Deletions cut 2 bases from V and 4 bases from J, with 8 bases between. Germline CDR1 reads MNHEY; CDR2 reads SVGAGI. The CDR3 DNA reads as TGTGCCAGCAGTTACGGGGAGCTCTATGGCTACACCTTC. Protein: CASSYGELYGYTF.

V usage is TRBV7-3 and J usage is TRBJ2-1, with D possibly being TRBD1 (8 bases). The V end lost 5 bases, the J end lost 3 bases, and 17 bases lay between the germline ends. CDR1 SGHTA and CDR2 FQGTGA come from the germline V gene. The CDR3 is 16 amino acids. In DNA form, the CDR3 reads TGTGCCAGCAGCCACAGGGGGAGGGTAAACTACAATGAGCAGTTCTTC. Translating gives CASSHRGRVNYNEQFF.

This clonotype was seen many times. V and J are TRBV27 and TRBJ2-1; 10 bases fit TRBD2. Trimming at V came to 3 bases and at J to 4 bases, leaving 6 bases not matched to a gene. CDR1 MNHEY and CDR2 SMNVEV come from the germline V gene (reference sequence). The CDR3 runs to 16 residues. This chain's CDR3 is CASSFSGGPIYNEQFF. Written as DNA, the CDR3 is TGTGCCAGCAGTTTTAGCGGGGGGCCAATATACAATGAGCAGTTCTTC.

This clonotype was counted once. The CDR3 loop reads CASSQDLVDSVTYNEQFF. CDR3 in DNA: TGTGCCAGCAGCCAAGATTTGGTTGACAGCGTGACCTACAATGAGCAGTTCTTC. The chain combines TRBV3-1 with TRBJ2-1; weak D call: TRBD1 (5 bases). The CDR3 is made up of 18 amino acids. The V end lost 0 bases, the J end lost 2 bases, and 17 bases lay between the germline ends. CDR1 LGHDT and CDR2 YNNKEL come from the germline V gene (reference sequence).

The table lists this clonotype with a few counts. The chain recombines TRBV6-2 or TRBV6-3 with TRBJ2-7; D is unresolved. CDR1 and CDR2 from the germline V gene are MNHEY and SVGEGT. The V gene lost 2 bases and the J gene lost 7 bases, with 9 bases spanning the gap. The CDR3 is 12 amino acids. The CDR3: CASSYGGPEQYV. CDR3 coding DNA: TGTGCCAGCAGTTACGGCGGACCAGAGCAGTACGTC.

This clonotype was counted only a few times. The rearrangement uses TRBV5-1 and TRBJ2-4, with TRBD2 matching 8 bases. There are 16 residues in the CDR3. Germline values: CDR1 SGHRS, CDR2 YFSETQ. Losses at the gene ends were 2 bases for V and 8 bases for J; bases not matched to a gene: 12. The CDR3 region is CASSLGRGVLSYIQYF. In DNA form, the CDR3 reads TGCGCCAGCAGCTTAGGGCGGGGGGTCCTATCGTACATTCAGTACTTC.

The V gene is TRBV27, the J gene TRBJ2-2; the D call may be TRBD1 or TRBD2 (5 bases each). The germline V gene encodes CDR1 MNHEY and CDR2 SMNVEV (reference sequence). Trimming left V 3 bases short and J 6 bases short, with 11 bases between. The CDR3 has 14 amino acids. CDR3 in DNA: TGTGCCAGCAGTTTTGGGGCGGGCGCCGGGGAGCTGTTTTTT. Its protein product is CASSFGAGAGELFF.

In this sample, this clonotype turned up a few times. The gene calls are TRBV10-3 and TRBJ1-2, with TRBD1 matching 7 bases. Unmatched junction bases numbered 2, after V lost 0 bases and J lost 1 base. The germline V gene encodes CDR1 ENHRY and CDR2 SYGVKD. The CDR3 is made up of 15 amino acids. The CDR3 protein is CAISESGDSNYGYTF. CDR3 in DNA: TGTGCCATCAGTGAGTCGGGGGACAGTAACTATGGCTACACCTTC.

This clonotype showed up many times. The chain has TRBV7-9 and TRBJ2-5; 11 positions agree with TRBD2. V was clipped by 5 bases and J by 3 bases; unmatched bases: 5. Germline V lookup: CDR1 SEHNR, CDR2 FQNEAQ (reference sequence). The CDR3 length is 15 residues. The CDR3 is CASSPGTSGKETQYF. As DNA, the CDR3 is TGTGCCAGCAGCCCTGGGACTAGCGGAAAAGAGACCCAGTACTTC. Combining the CDR3 with reference TRBV7-9 and TRBJ2-5 gives the whole variable domain DTGVSQNPRHKITKRGQNVTFRCDPISEHNRLYWYRQTLGQGPEFLTYFQNEAQLEKSRLLSDRFSAERPKGSFSTLEIQRTEQGDSAMYLCASSPGTSGKETQYFGPGTRLLVL.

Many counts were recorded for this clonotype. The chain carries TRBV6-6 and TRBJ2-1; a weak D match, TRBD1 (5 bases). Per the germline V gene, CDR1 is MNHNY and CDR2 is SVGAGI (reference sequence). The CDR3 has 16 residues. V was trimmed by 2 bases and J by 3 bases, leaving 14 bases between them. The CDR3 here is CASSYTPPGYYNEQFF. The CDR3 DNA reads TGTGCCAGCAGTTACACCCCGCCAGGGTACTACAATGAGCAGTTCTTC.

This sequence joins TRBV6-2 or TRBV6-3 and TRBJ2-3; D is possibly TRBD1 (6 bases). The germline CDR1 and CDR2 sequences are MNHEY and SVGEGT. The V end was cut by 5 bases, the J end by 5 bases, with 17 bases between. The CDR3 sequence is 15 residues long. As DNA, the CDR3 is TGTGCCAGCAGTCTAACAGGGTTGTTAGGAGATACGCAGTATTTT. Translating gives CASSLTGLLGDTQYF.

V gene TRBV7-9 combines with J gene TRBJ1-1, with D perhaps TRBD1 (6 bases). CDR3 length equals 16 residues. The V gene lost 5 bases and the J gene lost 1 base, with 17 bases spanning the gap. Looked up from germline, CDR1 is SEHNR and CDR2 is FQNEAQ (reference sequence). In DNA form, the CDR3 reads TGTGCCAGCAGCCCCCGGCCGATAGGGGGGAACACTGAAGCTTTCTTT. This gives the protein CASSPRPIGGNTEAFF.

This clonotype was counted a few times. The CDR3 spells CASWGGRGANVLTF. CDR3 nucleotide sequence: TGTGCCAGCTGGGGGGGTCGTGGGGCCAACGTCCTGACTTTC. The genes are TRBV7-8 and TRBJ2-6, with 7 bases matching TRBD2. The CDR3 has 14 amino acids. Trimming cost V 8 bases and J 3 bases; bases outside gene matches: 4. From germline, CDR1 is SGHVS and CDR2 FQNEAQ.

The V gene is TRBV27, the J gene TRBJ1-2; D gene ambiguous. V lost 5 bases to trimming and J lost 4 bases, with 14 bases between them. The CDR3 extends over 14 amino acids. From germline, CDR1 is MNHEY and CDR2 SMNVEV (reference sequence). This CDR3 reads CASSPPRGTYGYTF. The CDR3 DNA is TGTGCCAGCAGTCCCCCAAGAGGTACCTATGGCTACACCTTC.

In this sample, this clonotype turned up a few times. This chain joins TRBV28 and TRBJ2-1; TRBD2 matches 14 bases. V was clipped by 5 bases and J by 0 bases; unmatched bases: 9. In germline, CDR1 is MDHEN, CDR2 SYDVKM. The CDR3 runs 19 residues. The CDR3 DNA follows: TGTGCCAGCAGTACCAGGACTAGCGGGGGGCCGTCCTCCTACAATGAGCAGTTCTTC. Translation gives CASSTRTSGGPSSYNEQFF.

This clonotype was detected many times. This chain connects TRBV12-3 or TRBV12-4 to TRBJ1-5; the D is unclear. Trimming removed 4 bases at V and 2 bases at J, with 9 bases between. The CDR3 length is 14 residues. In DNA, the CDR3 is TGTGCCAGCAGTTCCGGACCAGGCAATCAGCCCCAGCATTTT. Translation: CASSSGPGNQPQHF.

The rearrangement joins TRBV6-5 to TRBJ1-2, with D perhaps TRBD1 (5 bases). Germline V gives CDR1 MNHEY, CDR2 SVGAGI. V dropped 1 base and J dropped 4 bases, with 19 bases sitting between them. The CDR3 extends over 17 amino acids. The CDR3 bases are TGTGCCAGCAGTTACTTCGACGTCGGGCAGGGAGTCTATGGCTACACCTTC. The encoded protein is CASSYFDVGQGVYGYTF.

V gene TRBV27 combines with J gene TRBJ1-2; the match to TRBD1 covers 7 bases. The CDR3 consists of 12 residues. V lost 5 bases, J lost 8 bases, and 5 bases stayed unmatched. Germline CDR1 and CDR2: MNHEY and SMNVEV (reference sequence). The DNA for the CDR3 is TGTGCCAGCAGTAAGACAGGGAGCGGCTACACCTTC. Protein sequence: CASSKTGSGYTF.

This clonotype occurred many times. The rearrangement joins TRBV7-6 to TRBJ1-1; a possible D gene is TRBD1 (5 bases). V dropped 6 bases and J dropped 1 base, with 9 bases sitting between them. The germline gives CDR1 SGHVS, CDR2 FNYEAQ. The CDR3 consists of 13 residues. The CDR3 sequence: CASSPRGNTEAFF. In nucleotides, the CDR3 is TGTGCCAGCAGTCCGAGGGGGAACACTGAAGCTTTCTTT.

This clonotype came up many times. This sequence joins TRBV7-9 and TRBJ2-2; no clear D. CDR3 size: 13 residues. Per the germline V gene, CDR1 is SEHNR and CDR2 is FQNEAQ (reference sequence). The V and J ends lost 5 bases and 7 bases respectively, with 11 bases between them. The CDR3 loop reads CASSPRTNGELFF. The CDR3 region has the DNA TGTGCCAGCAGCCCCCGGACGAACGGGGAGCTGTTTTTT.

This chain links TRBV7-9 with TRBJ1-2; D unresolved. The CDR3 length is 12 residues. V dropped 5 bases and J dropped 6 bases, with 10 bases sitting between them. Germline V lookup: CDR1 SEHNR, CDR2 FQNEAQ (reference sequence). The DNA for the CDR3 is TGTGCCAGCAGCCGCGGACTCAATGGCTACACCTTC. The encoded protein is CASSRGLNGYTF.

J is TRBJ1-4 and V is TRBV7-9; D gene uncertain. The length of the CDR3 is 15 residues. V was clipped by 2 bases and J by 3 bases, with 10 bases between them. Germline V lookup: CDR1 SEHNR, CDR2 FQNEAQ (reference sequence). The chain's CDR3 is CASSLSSRPNEKLFF. CDR3 nucleotide sequence: TGTGCCAGCAGCTTATCCTCCCGTCCTAATGAAAAACTGTTTTTT.

This clonotype was counted a few times. The chain employs TRBV7-9 and TRBJ2-3; D call uncertain. From germline, CDR1 is SEHNR and CDR2 FQNEAQ (reference sequence). The germline V and J ends were trimmed by 7 bases and 6 bases, with 20 bases remaining between them. The CDR3 contains 15 residues. CDR3 sequence reads: CASTQWAAPWDTQYF. For the CDR3, the DNA is TGTGCCAGCACCCAATGGGCGGCCCCTTGGGATACGCAGTATTTT.